The T cell receptor beta chain described here comes from a study of T cell responses to AZD1222 COVID-19 vaccine. Findings of the study overall: Clonal diversity may have been underestimated in mostly white British donors. Every sample of the repertoires postdated the peak T cell response.

About this clone itself: Its antigen is not known.

In germline, CDR1 is SQVTM, CDR2 ANQGSEA. V lost 4 bases to trimming and J lost 6 bases, with 6 bases between them. This CDR3 has 10 residues. TCRdb keeps only in-frame clones here, not all; method: immunoSEQ multiplex PCR. The table records about 130,000 clones, 89% of them present only once. The rearrangement joins TRBV29-1 to TRBJ1-2; unclear D gene. The sample was peripheral blood, taken on day 0 of AZD1222 vaccination. This TCR was recovered from an adult in good health. CDR3 nucleotides: TGCAGCGTTGGCATGGATGGCTACACCTTC. Residues: CSVGMDGYTF. Full variable domain (missing parts from reference TRBV29-1 and TRBJ1-2): SAVISQKPSRDICQRGTSLTIQCQVDSQVTMMFWYRQQPGQSLTLIATANQGSEATYESGFVIDKFPISRPNLTFSTLTVSNMSPEDSSIYLCSVGMDGYTFGSGTRLTVV.